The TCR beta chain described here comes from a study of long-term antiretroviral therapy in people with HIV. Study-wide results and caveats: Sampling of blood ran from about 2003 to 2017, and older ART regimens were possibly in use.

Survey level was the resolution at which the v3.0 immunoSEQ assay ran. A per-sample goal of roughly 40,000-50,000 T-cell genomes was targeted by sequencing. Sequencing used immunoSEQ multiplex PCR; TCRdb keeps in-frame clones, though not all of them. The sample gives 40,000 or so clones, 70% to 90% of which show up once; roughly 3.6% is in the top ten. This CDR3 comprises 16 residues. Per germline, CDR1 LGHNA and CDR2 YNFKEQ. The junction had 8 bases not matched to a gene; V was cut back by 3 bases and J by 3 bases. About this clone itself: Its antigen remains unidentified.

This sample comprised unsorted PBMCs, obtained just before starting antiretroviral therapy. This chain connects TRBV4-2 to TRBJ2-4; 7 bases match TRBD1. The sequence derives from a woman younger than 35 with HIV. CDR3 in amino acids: CASSHADRVGKNIQYF. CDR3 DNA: TGTGCCAGCAGCCACGCCGACAGGGTGGGCAAAAACATTCAGTACTTC.